The next 14 T cell receptor beta chains were all read from a single sample in a study of blood T cells in healthy people across ages. A second PCR, run for about 7 to 12 cycles, used a sample-barcoded 5' primer plus a J-beta primer mix. One entry per CDR3 protein results from TCRdb running MiXCR on the 5' RACE reads. The sample yields over 1.5 million distinct CDR3 sequences, around half seen once. The sequenced material came from blood. Receptor source: a woman in her thirties or forties in good health.

The chain recombines TRBV9 with TRBJ2-7; D is possibly TRBD1 (5 bases). The V and J ends lost 1 base and 10 bases respectively, with 18 bases between them. CDR1 SGDLS and CDR2 YYNGEE come from the germline V gene. There are 14 residues in the CDR3. CDR3 nucleotides: TGTGCCAGCAGCGTACAGGCCGGACAAGACGCCCAGTACTTC. It is translated as CASSVQAGQDAQYF.

This clonotype occurred a few times. The V and J genes are TRBV7-2 and TRBJ2-5; 10 bases fit TRBD1. Germline CDR1 reads SGHTA; CDR2 reads FQGNSA. The CDR3 covers 15 residues. With V trimmed by 5 bases and J by 11 bases, 14 bases remained unmatched. CDR3 coding DNA: TGTGCCAGCAGCCGGGACAGGGGCGTCTTTGTGGAGCAGTACTTC. This encodes CASSRDRGVFVEQYF. Full variable domain (outside the CDR3, taken from reference TRBV7-2 and TRBJ2-5): GAGVSQSPSNKVTEKGKDVELRCDPISGHTALYWYRQSLGQGLEFLIYFQGNSAPDKSGLPSDRFSAERTGGSVSTLTIQRTQQEDSAVYLCASSRDRGVFVEQYFGPGTRLLVL.

This clonotype turned up a few times. The junction departs from the called germline gene at one end, perhaps through a read error. Here the CDR3 reads CAISFVPRGGSEQFF. The CDR3 nucleotides are TGTGCCATCAGCTTTGTCCCAAGGGGAGGTAGTGAGCAGTTCTTC. This chain uses TRBV7-2 with TRBJ2-1; tentative D call: TRBD2 (6 bases). Germline V gives CDR1 SGHTA, CDR2 FQGNSA. This CDR3 is 15 amino acids long.

This clonotype was recorded only once. This chain uses TRBV5-1 with TRBJ2-7; D is tentatively TRBD1 or TRBD2 (5 bases each). CDR1 and CDR2 (germline): SGHRS, YFSETQ. The CDR3 contains 14 residues. Trimming shortened V by 4 bases and J by 7 bases, and 18 bases separated the two germline ends. The CDR3 nucleotides read TGCGCCAGCAGCGTGGAGGCAGGGTTGGGAGAGCAGTACTTC. This sequence encodes CASSVEAGLGEQYF. Supplemented by reference TRBV5-1 and TRBJ2-7, the full variable domain reads KAGVTQTPRYLIKTRGQQVTLSCSPISGHRSVSWYQQTPGQGLQFLFEYFSETQRNKGNFPGRFSGRQFSNSRSEMNVSTLELGDSALYLCASSVEAGLGEQYFGPGTRLTVT.

This chain joins TRBV6-2 or TRBV6-3 and TRBJ2-7, with 8 nucleotides matching TRBD2. The CDR3 is 13 amino acids. Germline CDR1 and CDR2: MNHEY and SVGEGT. Germline trimming cut 10 bases from V and 3 bases from J; bases unmatched to any gene: 8. CDR3 bases: TGTGCCAACAGCGGGGGCTCCCTCTACGAGCAGTACTTC. Translating it yields CANSGGSLYEQYF.

The gene calls are TRBV28 and TRBJ1-2, with D unresolved. Germline values: CDR1 MDHEN, CDR2 SYDVKM. V dropped 2 bases and J dropped 0 bases, with 13 bases sitting between them. CDR3 length: 16 residues. The CDR3 sequence is CASSLTQVQANYGYTF. As DNA, the CDR3 is TGTGCCAGCAGTTTAACCCAGGTACAAGCTAACTATGGCTACACCTTC.

This chain links TRBV12-3 or TRBV12-4 with TRBJ2-4; no firm D call. CDR3 length equals 13 residues. V lost 6 bases, J lost 9 bases, and 15 bases lay in between. The CDR3 DNA is TGTGCCAGCAGCCTCAAAAACGGTGGCATTCAGTACTTC. Protein sequence: CASSLKNGGIQYF.

This clonotype was detected a few times. This chain uses TRBV6-6 with TRBJ1-2; D is possibly TRBD1 (6 bases). The V end lost 10 bases, the J end lost 3 bases, and 12 bases lay between the germline ends. The germline V gene encodes CDR1 MNHNY and CDR2 SVGAGI (reference sequence). The CDR3 is 12 amino acids. CDR3 DNA sequence: TGTGCCATTCAAAGGACAGACTATGGCTACACCTTC. It encodes CAIQRTDYGYTF.

V gene TRBV7-8 combines with J gene TRBJ2-3; D not certain. Germline lookup yields CDR1 SGHVS and CDR2 FQNEAQ. This CDR3 has 17 residues. V lost 5 bases and J lost 5, with 23 bases in between. CDR3 nucleotides: TGTGCCAGCAGCCAAACGGAGCTAGGCATCGATTTAGATACGCAGTATTTT. It encodes CASSQTELGIDLDTQYF.

The chain combines TRBV28 with TRBJ2-1; 7 bases match TRBD1. The CDR3 runs 17 residues. Trimming at V came to 6 bases and at J to 8 bases, leaving 19 bases not matched to a gene. From germline, CDR1 is MDHEN and CDR2 SYDVKM. CDR3 nucleotides: TGTGCCAGCAGCAGAGGGACAGTGATCGATGGGTATGATGAGCAGTTCTTC. Residues: CASSRGTVIDGYDEQFF.

In its sample, this clonotype was seen many times. V is TRBV7-9 and J is TRBJ1-1, with 10 bases fitting TRBD1. This CDR3 has 15 amino acids. Germline values: CDR1 SEHNR, CDR2 FQNEAQ (reference sequence). Trimming cost V 3 bases and J 1 base; bases outside gene matches: 2. This chain's CDR3 is CASSFGTGANTEAFF. DNA for the CDR3: TGTGCCAGCAGCTTCGGGACAGGGGCGAACACTGAAGCTTTCTTT.

The CDR3, as DNA: TGTGCTAGTGGTTTAATTGGACAGGGCTACTACAATGAGCAGTTCTTC. The encoded protein is CASGLIGQGYYNEQFF. The chain is built from TRBV12-5 and TRBJ2-1; 8 bases fit TRBD1. Germline V gene data show CDR1 as LGHNT and CDR2 as FRNRAP. This CDR3 is built from 16 residues. After removal of 3 bases from V and 3 bases from J, the junction contained 7 bases not matched to a gene.

This clonotype was found many times. The genes are TRBV4-2 and TRBJ2-6; D not resolved. Trimming took 1 base from V and 0 from J, leaving 7 bases between them. Germline-derived CDR1 and CDR2 are LGHNA and YNFKEQ. The CDR3 totals 16 residues. CDR3 nucleotides: TGTGCCAGCAGCCAAGCTGACAACTCTGGGGCCAACGTCCTGACTTTC. It encodes CASSQADNSGANVLTF.

This chain uses TRBV2 with TRBJ2-7, with no clear D. Looked up from germline, CDR1 is SNHLY and CDR2 is FYNNEI. This CDR3 has 15 amino acids. V lost 7 bases and J 3 bases, leaving 19 bases between the germline ends. Here the CDR3 DNA reads TGTGCCAGCAATAGCCCGGGTGACCCGGGCTACGAGCAGTACTTC. Protein: CASNSPGDPGYEQYF.